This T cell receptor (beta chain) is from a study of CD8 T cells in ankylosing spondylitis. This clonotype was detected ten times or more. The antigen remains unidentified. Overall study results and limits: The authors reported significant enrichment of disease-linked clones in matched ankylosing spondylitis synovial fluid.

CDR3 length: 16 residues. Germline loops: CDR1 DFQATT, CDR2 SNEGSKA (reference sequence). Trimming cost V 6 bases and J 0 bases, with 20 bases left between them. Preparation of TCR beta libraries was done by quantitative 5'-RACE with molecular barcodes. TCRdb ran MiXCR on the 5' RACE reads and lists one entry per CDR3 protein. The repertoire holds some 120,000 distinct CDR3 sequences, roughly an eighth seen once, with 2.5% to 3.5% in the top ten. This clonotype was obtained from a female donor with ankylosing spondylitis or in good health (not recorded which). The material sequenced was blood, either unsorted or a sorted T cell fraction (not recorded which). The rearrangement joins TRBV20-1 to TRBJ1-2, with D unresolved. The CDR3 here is CSATLPGGPSNYGYTF. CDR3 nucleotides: TGCAGTGCCACCTTACCGGGAGGCCCTTCTAACTATGGCTACACCTTC.